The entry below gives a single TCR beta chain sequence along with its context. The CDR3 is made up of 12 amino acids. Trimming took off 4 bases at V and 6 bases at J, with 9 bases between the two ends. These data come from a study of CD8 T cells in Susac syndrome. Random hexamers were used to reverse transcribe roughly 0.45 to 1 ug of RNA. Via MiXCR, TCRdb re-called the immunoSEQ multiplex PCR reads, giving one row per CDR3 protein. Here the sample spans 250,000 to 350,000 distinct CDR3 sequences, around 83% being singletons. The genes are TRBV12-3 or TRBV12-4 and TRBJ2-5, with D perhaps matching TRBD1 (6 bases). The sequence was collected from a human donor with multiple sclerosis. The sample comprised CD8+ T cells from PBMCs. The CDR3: CASSSGAKTQYF. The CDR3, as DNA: TGTGCCAGCAGTTCAGGGGCCAAGACCCAGTACTTC.